Detailed here is one TCR beta chain. Its target is not known. The data were obtained in a study of T cell responses to AZD1222 COVID-19 vaccine. Overall study results and limits: Targeting of unmutated variant regions was reportedly seen in nearly half of spike-specific TCRs.

Measured with immunoSEQ multiplex PCR; TCRdb has only the in-frame clones, and not every one. The sample shows under 150,000 clones, approximately 94% of them seen only once. There are 15 residues in the CDR3. The V segment lost 3 bases and the J segment 0 bases; nucleotides outside the gene matches: 3. Germline V gives CDR1 SGDLS, CDR2 YYNGEE. This clonotype originated in an adult in good health. The chain couples TRBV9 to TRBJ2-3; 8 bases align to TRBD1. The material sequenced was peripheral blood, taken on day 0 of AZD1222 vaccination. CDR3 nucleotide sequence: TGTGCCAGCAGCGAGCGACAGGGGAGCACAGATACGCAGTATTTT. This sequence encodes CASSERQGSTDTQYF.